This TCR beta chain was identified in a study of blood T cells in healthy people across ages. The study's findings and limits: The percentage of naive T cells correlated strongly with TCR beta diversity. Relative to aged donors, long-lived donors carried more naive CD4+ cells and displayed higher diversity.

There are 14 residues in the CDR3. Germline lookup yields CDR1 SQVTM and CDR2 ANQGSEA. A J-beta primer mix and a sample-barcoded 5' primer were used in a second PCR of about 6 to 12 cycles. Each CDR3 protein gets one entry after TCRdb re-called the 5' RACE reads with MiXCR. The repertoire has hundreds of thousands of distinct CDR3 sequences, approximately 50% of them found once; the top ten carry 30% to 40%. With respect to this clonotype: Antigen: not known.

The sequencing input was blood. The receptor comes from a man in his sixties in good health. The rearrangement links TRBV29-1 to TRBJ2-4; 10 nucleotides align to TRBD1. Gene TRBJ2-7 matches the end of the DNA better, so the J call may be wrong. The CDR3 DNA sequence: TGCAGCGCCGCAGCGACAGGGGGCTCGGACGAGCAGTACTTC. Protein: CSAAATGGSDEQYF.